Each of the 22 T cell receptor beta chains below was sequenced from the same sample in a study of T-cell memory formation after mild COVID-19 (dated by TCRdb to about 2021). Receptors were amplified or captured by 5' RACE. TCRdb shows the sequencer as Illumina NovaSeq 6000. TCRdb trimmed the raw reads at Q25, called clones with MiXCR and kept productive beta chains. Rows matching on CDR3 protein sequence are summarized as one entry with the most common DNA and genes. For this sample there are about 210,000 distinct CDR3 sequences; around 30% appear just once. The top ten clonotypes cover about an eighth of the sample. The sample was PBMCs or a T cell subset sorted from them (not recorded which). Source of these receptors: an adult woman who had mild COVID-19 (a few samples of this study predate the infection). The sample titles of this study are shuffled in the database, so cell type and time point are left out; the donor was told from shared clones.

This clonotype was picked up many times. The V and J genes are TRBV4-3 and TRBJ2-1, with D possibly being TRBD1 or TRBD2 (5 bases each). Between the trimmed V and J ends, which lost 4 bases and 7 bases, there was a span of 11 bases. Germline CDR1 is LGHNA and CDR2 is YSLEER. CDR3 length equals 13 residues. CDR3 coding DNA: TGCGCCAGCAGCCTCCGGGGCCTGAATGAGCAGTTCTTC. Protein sequence: CASSLRGLNEQFF.

A few counts support this clonotype. V gene TRBV4-1 combines with J gene TRBJ2-7; TRBD1 might be the D (5 bases). The CDR3 contains 15 residues. The V and J ends lost 0 bases and 0 bases respectively, with 9 bases between them. Germline V gives CDR1 MGHRA, CDR2 YSYEKL. Written as DNA, the CDR3 is TGCGCCAGCAGCCAAGATCCTGACAGCTCCTACGAGCAGTACTTC. It specifies CASSQDPDSSYEQYF.

The chain uses TRBV6-6 and TRBJ2-7; the match to TRBD2 covers 7 bases. This CDR3 is built from 13 residues. Germline V lookup: CDR1 MNHNY, CDR2 SVGAGI (reference sequence). V shed 7 bases and J 2 bases; nucleotides not matched to a gene: 5. For the CDR3, the DNA is TGTGCCAGCAATGCAGGGACTACCTACGAGCAGTACTTC. Protein: CASNAGTTYEQYF.

The chain uses TRBV7-9 and TRBJ1-6; 7 positions agree with TRBD1. V dropped 9 bases and J dropped 7; count of bases not matched to a gene: 6. The germline CDR1 and CDR2 sequences are SEHNR and FQNEAQ (reference sequence). The CDR3 length is 13 residues. CDR3 sequence (DNA): TGTGCCAGGCAAACGGACAGGAATTCACCCCTCCACTTT. It is translated as CARQTDRNSPLHF.

This clonotype was seen only a few times. V is TRBV12-3 or TRBV12-4 and J is TRBJ2-2; possibly TRBD2 for D (6 bases). The V and J ends lost 10 bases and 7 bases respectively, with 28 bases between them. The CDR3 consists of 17 residues. CDR3 coding DNA: TGTGCCATCCAATCCAAGGGAGTCCGGGGGTTCCGCGGGGAGCTGTTTTTT. This sequence encodes CAIQSKGVRGFRGELFF.

This chain uses TRBV7-2 with TRBJ2-1; TRBD2 agrees at 9 bases. Trimming at V came to 4 bases and at J to 6 bases, leaving 10 bases not matched to a gene. The germline V gene has CDR1 SGHTA and CDR2 FQGNSA. The CDR3 is made up of 16 amino acids. The CDR3 sequence: CASSSQTSGLINEQFF. The CDR3 DNA reads as TGTGCCAGCAGCTCGCAGACTAGCGGACTCATCAATGAGCAGTTCTTC.

V gene TRBV20-1 combines with J gene TRBJ2-2, with 10 positions matching TRBD2. Per the germline V gene, CDR1 is DFQATT and CDR2 is SNEGSKA (reference sequence). The CDR3 totals 14 residues. The CDR3 DNA is TGCAGCGGACTAGCGGACGCGAACACCGGGGAGCTGTTTTTT. Translation gives CSGLADANTGELFF.

The CDR3 DNA is TGTGCCAGCAGCGTAGATTCAAGGAACTATGGCTACACCTTC. It encodes CASSVDSRNYGYTF. The chain couples TRBV9 to TRBJ1-2; unclear D gene. Germline loops: CDR1 SGDLS, CDR2 YYNGEE. The ends were cut back, 0 bases at V and 2 bases at J, with 8 bases in the middle. The CDR3 loop spans 14 amino acids.

The V and J genes are TRBV6-6 and TRBJ2-3; D remains unclear. Germline CDR1 and CDR2: MNHNY and SVGAGI (reference sequence). Deletions cut 6 bases from V and 0 bases from J, with 10 bases between. The CDR3 is made up of 14 amino acids. The CDR3 loop reads CASSLERSTDTQYF. The CDR3 nucleotides read TGTGCCAGCAGCCTAGAGAGAAGCACAGATACGCAGTATTTT.

V and J are TRBV29-1 and TRBJ2-3; no firm D call. The CDR3 runs to 10 residues. The V end was cut by 5 bases, the J end by 2 bases, with 2 bases between. CDR1 and CDR2 (germline): SQVTM, ANQGSEA. CDR3 bases: TGCAGCGTTAACACAGATACGCAGTATTTT. This sequence encodes CSVNTDTQYF.

The chain links TRBV29-1 to TRBJ2-1, with D hard to call. Germline CDR1 reads SQVTM; CDR2 reads ANQGSEA. The ends were cut back, 6 bases at V and 8 bases at J, with 11 bases in the middle. The CDR3 consists of 11 residues. The CDR3 region is CSVARRDEQFF. CDR3 bases: TGCAGCGTCGCTCGACGGGATGAGCAGTTCTTC.

The chain uses TRBV9 and TRBJ2-7; 16 nucleotides agree with TRBD2. The CDR3 is 19 residues long. Germline CDR1 reads SGDLS; CDR2 reads YYNGEE. The J segment lost 4 bases and the V segment lost 2 bases, leaving 12 bases of the junction unmatched. The CDR3 DNA reads as TGTGCCAGCAGCGTCCATCCGGGACTAGCGGGAGGGCCATTGTACGAGCAGTACTTC. Protein sequence: CASSVHPGLAGGPLYEQYF.

The chain uses TRBV20-1 and TRBJ1-3; no clear D gene. V lost 1 base and J 0 bases, leaving 19 bases between the germline ends. There are 18 residues in the CDR3. CDR1 and CDR2 (germline): DFQATT, SNEGSKA (reference sequence). CDR3 residues: CSARGRPNPDHSGNTIYF. In nucleotides, the CDR3 is TGCAGTGCTAGAGGACGGCCGAACCCCGATCACTCTGGAAACACCATATATTTT.

V and J are TRBV7-2 and TRBJ2-7, with 9 bases that match TRBD2. Germline V gene sequence: CDR1 SGHTA, CDR2 FQGNSA. Losses at the gene ends were 1 base for V and 1 base for J; bases not matched to a gene: 5. The CDR3 contains 16 residues. Here the CDR3 reads CASSLVAGAGSYEQYF. CDR3 bases: TGTGCCAGCAGCTTAGTAGCGGGAGCGGGGTCCTACGAGCAGTACTTC. The full variable domain, in which reference TRBV7-2 and TRBJ2-7 provide the parts outside the CDR3, is GAGVSQSPSNKVTEKGKDVELRCDPISGHTALYWYRQSLGQGLEFLIYFQGNSAPDKSGLPSDRFSAERTGGSVSTLTIQRTQQEDSAVYLCASSLVAGAGSYEQYFGPGTRLTVT.

V usage is TRBV20-1 and J usage is TRBJ1-5; D gene ambiguous. V was shortened by 4 bases and J by 5 bases, with 9 bases between the two germline ends. CDR1 DFQATT and CDR2 SNEGSKA come from the germline V gene (reference sequence). This CDR3 is built from 12 residues. CDR3 in DNA: TGCAGTGCTACAAACCCTTATCAGCCCCAGCATTTT. It is translated as CSATNPYQPQHF.

This sequence joins TRBV20-1 and TRBJ2-1; D unclear. V lost 2 bases and J 12 bases, leaving 23 bases between the germline ends. The CDR3 is 15 amino acids. Germline V CDR1 and CDR2: DFQATT, SNEGSKA (reference sequence). CDR3 DNA: TGCAGTGCTAGAATTGCCCTAGAATTGTCCAGAGGGCAGTTCTTC. It codes for CSARIALELSRGQFF.

V usage is TRBV5-1 and J usage is TRBJ2-1, with 14 bases lining up with TRBD2. Trimming took 4 bases from V and 0 from J; bases not matched to a gene: 9. Germline V gives CDR1 SGHRS, CDR2 YFSETQ. The CDR3 has 19 residues. The CDR3 region is CASSLGLAGAISSYNEQFF. CDR3 nucleotide sequence: TGCGCCAGCAGCCTGGGACTAGCGGGAGCCATTAGCTCCTACAATGAGCAGTTCTTC.

CDR3 region: CASSQEGRGNTEAFF. The CDR3 region has the DNA TGCGCCAGCAGCCAAGAAGGTCGGGGTAACACTGAAGCTTTCTTT. The J gene is TRBJ1-1, the V gene TRBV4-1; D gene uncertain. Trimming pared 0 bases from V and 2 bases from J, leaving 10 bases between. Germline V gene lookup returns CDR1 MGHRA and CDR2 YSYEKL. There are 15 residues in the CDR3.

The rearrangement links TRBV7-9 to TRBJ2-3; D unclear. Trimming shortened V by 1 base and J by 6 bases, and 11 bases separated the two germline ends. The length of the CDR3 is 14 residues. CDR1 SEHNR and CDR2 FQNEAQ come from the germline V gene (reference sequence). CDR3 DNA: TGTGCCAGCAGCTTAGTACTGGTAGGGGATACGCAGTATTTT. Translated: CASSLVLVGDTQYF. The variable domain in full, completed from reference TRBV7-9 and TRBJ2-3, reads DTGVSQNPRHKITKRGQNVTFRCDPISEHNRLYWYRQTLGQGPEFLTYFQNEAQLEKSRLLSDRFSAERPKGSFSTLEIQRTEQGDSAMYLCASSLVLVGDTQYFGPGTRLTVL.

The genes are TRBV5-1 and TRBJ2-6, with D maybe TRBD2 (6 bases). V lost 0 bases and J 0 bases, leaving 13 bases between the germline ends. The germline gives CDR1 SGHRS, CDR2 YFSETQ. The CDR3 loop spans 18 amino acids. The CDR3 DNA is TGCGCCAGCAGCTTGGTGGCGGGATCCTTCTCTGGGGCCAACGTCCTGACTTTC. Residues: CASSLVAGSFSGANVLTF.

The V call is TRBV5-1, the J call TRBJ2-2, with D tentatively TRBD2 (6 bases). The CDR3 sequence is 15 residues long. Trimming shortened V by 0 bases and J by 4 bases, and 10 bases separated the two germline ends. Germline V gene lookup returns CDR1 SGHRS and CDR2 YFSETQ. The DNA of the CDR3 is TGCGCCAGCAGCTTGGCCCAGGGAGGCACCGGGGAGCTGTTTTTT. Amino acids: CASSLAQGGTGELFF.

The V gene is TRBV19, the J gene TRBJ2-6; 7 bases align to TRBD2. The V gene's germline CDR1 is LNHDA and CDR2 SQIVND (reference sequence). The CDR3 is made up of 16 amino acids. Trimming cost V 11 bases and J 0 bases; bases outside gene matches: 10. As DNA, the CDR3 is TGTGCCGCATCGACGGGGGGTCTCTCTGGGGCCAACGTCCTGACTTTC. Translation: CAASTGGLSGANVLTF.